The source of this T cell receptor beta chain is a study of cytomegalovirus exposure and HLA in healthy donors. Whole-study context: In terms of ancestry, the Caucasian-associated cluster contained 81% of the approximately 400 genotyped donors.

Findings and limits, study-wide: Immune exposure information comprised only CMV serostatus. Altogether, 164 TCR beta chains were recorded as cytomegalovirus-associated.

In regard to this clone: What it recognizes is unknown.

A multiplex PCR was run with 60 Vbeta primers and 13 Jbeta primers. The authors' processing: Later analysis identified some 88 million unique TCR beta chains, approximately 10 million shared. Sequenced by immunoSEQ multiplex PCR; TCRdb stores in-frame clones only, minus some. Clone size and V and J calls were adopted from that table, with D and trimming inferred from the DNA. The sample records around 270,000 clones, about 80% being singletons. This CDR3 spans 14 amino acids. V lost 2 bases and J lost 2, with 7 bases in between. CDR1 and CDR2 (germline): SQVTM, ANQGSEA. The source is a girl aged 2 to 10 in good health and CMV-seronegative. Input material: PBMCs. V usage is TRBV29-1 and J usage is TRBJ2-6; weak D call: TRBD1 (5 bases). The CDR3 DNA is TGCAGCGTTGAAAGGGGTACTGGGGCCAACGTCCTGACTTTC. Its translation: CSVERGTGANVLTF.